The rows below give T cell receptor beta chains drawn from one sample of a study of CD8+CD57+ T cells in acquired aplastic anemia. TCRdb redid the calling of the reads with MiXCR, one entry per CDR3 protein. Of over 150,000 distinct CDR3 sequences in the sample, around 45% were seen once. The sample was sorted CD4+, CD8+, or CD8+CD57+ T cells (not recorded which) from PBMCs. Receptor source: a human donor in good health. The CDR3 runs from the conserved cysteine through the conserved F or W. D genes are given only for firm matches. Rows give clone size only sometimes, using once, few, many, or a class for an expanded clone.

>TRBV4-2|TRBJ1-5|-|-
TGTGCCAGCAGCCCCCAACCAGACAGTTGGGTCAATCAGCCCCAGCATTTT
CASSPQPDSWVNQPQHF
>TRBV28|TRBJ2-2|TRBD1|-
TGTGCCAGCAGTCCCGCGGGACAGGGGAACGGGGAGCTGTTTTTT
CASSPAGQGNGELFF
>TRBV6-1|TRBJ1-2|-|many
TGTGCCAGCAGTGAAGGGGTGCCATTTTATGGCTACACCTTC
CASSEGVPFYGYTF
>TRBV15|TRBJ2-7|-|few
TGTGCCACCAGCAGAGACGCGGTCTACGAGCAGTACTTC
CATSRDAVYEQYF
>TRBV20-1|TRBJ1-5|-|many
TGCAGTGCCTTCCTCCGGGACCCCAATCAGCCCCAGCATTTT
CSAFLRDPNQPQHF
>TRBV18|TRBJ2-1|-|few
TGTGCCAGCTCACCAGGCAGGGAGGCCTACAATGAGCAGTTCTTC
CASSPGREAYNEQFF
>TRBV9|TRBJ2-1|-|many
TGTGCCAGCAGCGTGGGGGGGGCGCTCCGGGGCGAGCAGTTCTTC
CASSVGGALRGEQFF
>TRBV10-2|TRBJ1-1|-|-
TGCGCCAGCAGTCTCCCCAGGAACACTGAAGCTTTCTTT
CASSLPRNTEAFF
>TRBV20-1|TRBJ2-5|TRBD2|many
TGCAGTGCTTCGGGACTAGCGGGTGTACAAGAGACCCAGTACTTC
CSASGLAGVQETQYF
>TRBV5-1|TRBJ2-3|TRBD2|-
TGCGCCAGCAGCTCCCAGACTAGCGGGAGGGCAGCGGATACGCAGTATTTT
CASSSQTSGRAADTQYF
>TRBV15|TRBJ2-1|TRBD1|-
TGTGCCACCAGCAAGGTTACAGGGGTCGCCAATGAGCAGTTCTTC
CATSKVTGVANEQFF
>TRBV7-8|TRBJ2-5|TRBD2|once
TGTGCCAGCAGCCCAACGACTAGCGGGAAGGCGGGGACCCAGTACTTC
CASSPTTSGKAGTQYF
>TRBV6-2/TRBV6-3|TRBJ2-7|-|-
TGTGCCAGACCCTGGGATCGCTACGAGCAGTACTTC
CARPWDRYEQYF
>TRBV9|TRBJ2-2|TRBD1|-
TGTGCCAGCAGCAGGACAGGGGGCGTCAACACCGGGGAGCTGTTTTTT
CASSRTGGVNTGELFF